A single sample is the source of the 26 T cell receptor beta chains below, sequenced in a study of control samples from healthy donors and cancer patients (dated by TCRdb to between 2020 and 2021). Preparation of the library involved the immunoSEQ multiplex PCR assay. TCRdb's version of the immuneACCESS table is confined to in-frame rearrangements and falls short of the full clone set. An unresolved V gene accounts for under half of the shortfall where checked; the remainder is of unknown origin. This sample gives under 450,000 clones in total; around nine tenths of them show up just once. The ten largest make up more than 6% of the sample. The material sequenced was PBMCs. The receptors originated from a man aged 35 to 55 with head and neck cancer.

The gene calls are TRBV28 and TRBJ2-2, with TRBD1 identical over 9 bases. V shed 9 bases and J 5 bases; nucleotides not matched to a gene: 7. Per germline, CDR1 MDHEN and CDR2 SYDVKM. CDR3 size: 14 residues. This CDR3 reads CASIGTGNTGELFF. Written as DNA, the CDR3 is TGTGCCAGTATCGGGACAGGGAATACCGGGGAGCTGTTTTTT.

The chain employs TRBV7-9 and TRBJ2-7, with D possibly TRBD1 on 6 matching bases. With 3 bases removed from V and 3 bases from J, the gap between germline ends came to 12 bases. The CDR3 spans 14 residues. Germline CDR1 reads SEHNR; CDR2 reads FQNEAQ (reference sequence). The CDR3 coding sequence is TGTGCCAGCAGCTTCAGGGGTGTGGACTACGAGCAGTACTTC. Amino acid sequence: CASSFRGVDYEQYF.

This clone was seen only a few times. V gene TRBV6-4 combines with J gene TRBJ1-6, with TRBD1 matching over 7 bases. Germline V CDR1 and CDR2: MRHNA, SNTAGT. CDR3 length: 14 amino acids. Trimming cost V 4 bases and J 4 bases; bases outside gene matches: 1. The CDR3 reads CASSATGYNSPLHF. CDR3 nucleotides: TGTGCCAGCAGTGCGACAGGGTATAATTCACCCCTCCACTTT.

The chain couples TRBV27 to TRBJ1-2, with D perhaps matching TRBD1 (6 bases). The CDR3 covers 14 residues. Trimming left V 3 bases short and J 2 bases short, with 10 bases between. CDR1 MNHEY and CDR2 SMNVEV come from the germline V gene (reference sequence). The DNA for the CDR3 is TGTGCCAGCAGTTTTGAACAGGGCAACTATGGCTACACCTTC. This codes for CASSFEQGNYGYTF.

The CDR3 DNA reads TGTGCCAGTAGTACAGCTTTAAACACTGAAGCTTTCTTT. Its translation: CASSTALNTEAFF. The chain employs TRBV19 and TRBJ1-1; D unresolved. The germline V gene has CDR1 LNHDA and CDR2 SQIVND (reference sequence). The CDR3 loop spans 13 amino acids. Trimming took off 4 bases at V and 2 bases at J, with 8 bases between the two ends.

The chain has TRBV23-1 and TRBJ1-5; 8 bases fit TRBD1. TRBV23-1 is an ORF, and what it does is uncertain. Trimming took 3 bases from V and 0 from J; bases not matched to a gene: 7. The CDR3 has 17 residues. The CDR3 loop reads CASSHGTGFSSNQPQHF. The CDR3 bases are TGCGCCAGCAGTCACGGGACAGGCTTTTCTAGCAATCAGCCCCAGCATTTT.

Points on this clone: Other DNA sequences in the same sample also yield this CDR3. The chain joins TRBV28 to TRBJ1-5; perhaps TRBD1 as D (5 bases). CDR3 length equals 14 residues. Germline V gene lookup returns CDR1 MDHEN and CDR2 SYDVKM. The V end was cut by 1 base, the J end by 4 bases, with 8 bases between. CDR3 in DNA: TGTGCCAGCAGTTTATCAGGGTGGAATCAGCCCCAGCATTTT. Translation: CASSLSGWNQPQHF. The full variable domain, its missing parts supplied by reference TRBV28 and TRBJ1-5, is DVKVTQSSRYLVKRTGEKVFLECVQDMDHENMFWYRQDPGLGLRLIYFSYDVKMKEKGDIPEGYSVSREKKERFSLILESASTNQTSMYLCASSLSGWNQPQHFGDGTRLSIL.

This clone was recorded only once. The chain links TRBV5-1 to TRBJ1-2, with no clear D. The CDR3 runs to 15 residues. The V and J ends lost 0 bases and 2 bases respectively, with 11 bases between them. Germline V lookup: CDR1 SGHRS, CDR2 YFSETQ. CDR3 protein: CASSLALGSNYGYTF. CDR3 coding DNA: TGCGCCAGCAGCTTGGCCCTTGGGTCGAACTATGGCTACACCTTC.

This clone was recorded once. The chain couples TRBV27 to TRBJ2-3; tentative D call: TRBD1 (6 bases). Trimming pared 6 bases from V and 6 bases from J, leaving 13 bases between. Germline CDR1 MNHEY, CDR2 SMNVEV (reference sequence). The CDR3 runs to 13 residues. The CDR3 protein is CASSWTAQDTQYF. DNA for the CDR3: TGTGCCAGCAGCTGGACAGCTCAGGATACGCAGTATTTT.

J is TRBJ2-7 and V is TRBV7-8, with a tentative D call TRBD2 (6 bases). V was trimmed by 5 bases and J by 3 bases, leaving 11 bases between them. Germline V lookup: CDR1 SGHVS, CDR2 FQNEAQ. The length of the CDR3 is 13 residues. The CDR3 is CASSVEGLYEQYF. The CDR3 bases are TGTGCCAGCAGCGTAGAGGGACTCTACGAGCAGTACTTC. The full variable domain, its missing parts supplied by reference TRBV7-8 and TRBJ2-7, is GAGVSQSPRYKVAKRGQDVALRCDPISGHVSLFWYQQALGQGPEFLTYFQNEAQLDKSGLPSDRFFAERPEGSVSTLKIQRTQQEDSAVYLCASSVEGLYEQYFGPGTRLTVT.

The chain combines TRBV15 with TRBJ2-7; D call uncertain. Looked up from germline, CDR1 is LNHNV and CDR2 is YYDKDF (reference sequence). The V gene lost 0 bases and the J gene lost 2 bases, with 8 bases spanning the gap. This CDR3 has 14 residues. The DNA for the CDR3 is TGTGCCACCAGCAGAGATGGCCGAGCCTACGAGCAGTACTTC. It is translated as CATSRDGRAYEQYF.

The chain is built from TRBV7-9 and TRBJ2-2; D remains unclear. Per the germline V gene, CDR1 is SEHNR and CDR2 is FQNEAQ (reference sequence). Trimming removed 3 bases from V and 11 bases from J, with 13 bases in between. The CDR3 contains 13 residues. The CDR3 protein is CASSLVHASELFF. The CDR3 coding sequence is TGTGCCAGCAGCTTGGTCCACGCCTCCGAGCTGTTTTTT.

V gene TRBV27 combines with J gene TRBJ1-1; a weak D match, TRBD1 (6 bases). Trimming stripped 7 bases from V and 0 bases from J, with 15 bases between. Germline V gene sequence: CDR1 MNHEY, CDR2 SMNVEV (reference sequence). The CDR3 is 15 amino acids. CDR3 sequence: CASMRDTSMNTEAFF. Here the CDR3 DNA reads TGTGCCAGCATGCGGGACACCAGCATGAACACTGAAGCTTTCTTT.

The V gene is TRBV3-1 (or the pseudogene TRBV3-2), the J gene TRBJ2-7; perhaps TRBD1 as D (7 bases). Per germline, CDR1 LGHDT and CDR2 YNNKEL (reference sequence). Between the trimmed V and J ends, which lost 1 base and 0 bases, there was a span of 13 bases. The CDR3 contains 16 residues. In DNA form, the CDR3 reads TGTGCCAGCAGCCAAGTCCAGGGGGGATTCTCCTACGAGCAGTACTTC. As protein: CASSQVQGGFSYEQYF.

This clone occurred once. The chain employs TRBV5-1 and TRBJ1-4; D is uncertain. Trimming cost V 0 bases and J 8 bases, with 11 bases left between them. The CDR3 runs 14 residues. CDR1 and CDR2 from the germline V gene are SGHRS and YFSETQ. The CDR3 sequence: CASSLAPLGEKLFF. The CDR3, as DNA: TGCGCCAGCAGCTTGGCGCCCCTCGGGGAAAAACTGTTTTTT. Full variable domain (remainder filled in from reference TRBV5-1 and TRBJ1-4): KAGVTQTPRYLIKTRGQQVTLSCSPISGHRSVSWYQQTPGQGLQFLFEYFSETQRNKGNFPGRFSGRQFSNSRSEMNVSTLELGDSALYLCASSLAPLGEKLFFGSGTQLSVL.

The chain uses TRBV9 and TRBJ2-2, with TRBD1 as a possible D gene (6 bases). Germline V gene sequence: CDR1 SGDLS, CDR2 YYNGEE. Trimming left V 0 bases short and J 3 bases short, with 12 bases between. The CDR3 contains 16 residues. CDR3 DNA: TGTGCCAGCAGCGTAGAAGGGGGAGCGTACACCGGGGAGCTGTTTTTT. Translated, it gives CASSVEGGAYTGELFF.

In its sample, this clone was seen a few times. This rearrangement joins TRBV28 to TRBJ1-4; 10 bases map to TRBD1. Germline loops: CDR1 MDHEN, CDR2 SYDVKM. This CDR3 comprises 14 residues. V was clipped by 6 bases and J by 8 bases; unmatched bases: 6. The CDR3 DNA reads as TGTGCCAGCAGGGAAGCGGACAGGGGGGAAAAACTGTTTTTT. Protein: CASREADRGEKLFF.

This CDR3 reads CASSFGDRVGGYTF. CDR3 bases: TGTGCCAGCAGTTTCGGGGACAGGGTAGGTGGCTACACCTTC. This sequence joins TRBV28 and TRBJ1-2, with 9 bases fitting TRBD1. Germline values: CDR1 MDHEN, CDR2 SYDVKM. V gave up 3 bases and J gave up 7 bases; unmatched junction bases: 6. The CDR3 is 14 residues long.

The chain employs TRBV28 and TRBJ2-7; 11 bases match TRBD1. The J segment lost 6 bases and the V segment lost 6 bases, leaving 13 bases of the junction unmatched. The CDR3 runs 16 residues. From germline, CDR1 is MDHEN and CDR2 SYDVKM. CDR3 bases: TGTGCCAGCAGACCGGACAGGGGGCCCACTTGGAGCGAGCAGTACTTC. Translation: CASRPDRGPTWSEQYF. Together with reference TRBV28 and TRBJ2-7, the CDR3 gives the full variable domain: DVKVTQSSRYLVKRTGEKVFLECVQDMDHENMFWYRQDPGLGLRLIYFSYDVKMKEKGDIPEGYSVSREKKERFSLILESASTNQTSMYLCASRPDRGPTWSEQYFGPGTRLTVT.

This chain joins TRBV30 and TRBJ1-1, with a tentative D call TRBD1 (6 bases). Germline CDR1 reads GTSNPN; CDR2 reads SVGIG (reference sequence). The CDR3 runs 13 residues. Trimming removed 0 bases at V and 8 bases at J, with 13 bases between. CDR3 DNA sequence: TGTGCCTGGAGTGTTTTTTTAGGGGGGGAAGCTTTCTTT. This gives the protein CAWSVFLGGEAFF.

CDR3 loop: CASSSTRTTDTQYF. The CDR3 DNA is TGTGCCAGCAGCTCCACCCGGACCACAGATACGCAGTATTTT. The chain combines TRBV28 with TRBJ2-3; no clear D. V dropped 6 bases and J dropped 2 bases, with 12 bases sitting between them. Per germline, CDR1 MDHEN and CDR2 SYDVKM. The CDR3 length is 14 residues.

In its sample, this clone was seen a few times. The chain combines TRBV5-6 with TRBJ1-2; D gene ambiguous. V was cut by 2 bases and J by 4 bases, with 18 bases left in between. CDR1 is SGHDT, CDR2 YYEEEE, per germline. This CDR3 spans 16 amino acids. In DNA, the CDR3 is TGTGCCAGCAGCTTTAGCTCAGGCCGGCGAAGCTATGGCTACACCTTC. Residues: CASSFSSGRRSYGYTF.

This chain uses TRBV24-1 with TRBJ2-3, with TRBD1 matching 7 bases. Germline CDR1 and CDR2: KGHDR and SFDVKD. The length of the CDR3 is 16 residues. Unmatched junction bases numbered 5, after V lost 2 bases and J lost 1 base. CDR3 DNA: TGTGCCACCAGTGATTCCGGACAGGCCCGCACAGATACGCAGTATTTT. Protein: CATSDSGQARTDTQYF.

This clone was detected once. The chain employs TRBV11-1 and TRBJ2-1; D remains ambiguous. V was shortened by 5 bases and J by 9 bases, with 17 bases between the two germline ends. The CDR3 totals 14 residues. CDR1 and CDR2 (germline): SGHAT, FQDESV (reference sequence). CDR3 in DNA: TGTGCCAGCAGCGACCTAGGAGAGGTTGGTGAGCAGTTCTTC. This translates into CASSDLGEVGEQFF.

The rearrangement links TRBV2 to TRBJ2-6; TRBD2 is a possible D gene (6 bases). Deletions cut 4 bases from V and 0 bases from J, with 10 bases between. Germline values: CDR1 SNHLY, CDR2 FYNNEI. This CDR3 has 16 residues. The chain's CDR3 is CASSVQGLSGANVLTF. Written as DNA, the CDR3 is TGTGCCAGCAGTGTCCAGGGACTCTCTGGGGCCAACGTCCTGACTTTC.

The CDR3 coding sequence is TGTGCCAGCAGCCACATCGGGGGAGTTCCCTCTAGCACAGATACGCAGTATTTT. This codes for CASSHIGGVPSSTDTQYF. V is TRBV9 and J is TRBJ2-3; tentative D call: TRBD2 (6 bases). This CDR3 region has 18 residues. Between the trimmed V and J ends, which lost 4 bases and 0 bases, there was a span of 21 bases. Germline CDR1 SGDLS, CDR2 YYNGEE.